A single sample is the source of the 3 T cell receptor beta chains below, sequenced in a study of regulatory dendritic cells for organ transplantation. Profiled with immunoSEQ multiplex PCR; TCRdb holds only in-frame clones, not every one. Of nearly 30,000 clones in the sample, 75% to 80% were seen once. Sequenced sample: memory CD4+ T cells from blood. Subset given: CD45RO+ memory T cells. Receptors were obtained from a human donor in good health.

This chain uses TRBV5-4 with TRBJ2-2; TRBD1 agrees at 12 bases. Looked up from germline, CDR1 is SGHNT and CDR2 is YYREEE (reference sequence). The CDR3 contains 17 residues. J gave up 3 bases and V 3 bases, and 6 bases lay outside the gene matches. The CDR3 DNA reads as TGTGCCAGCAGCTCTCGGGACAGGGGGCGTTACACCGGGGAGCTGTTTTTT. Its protein is CASSSRDRGRYTGELFF.

J is TRBJ1-1 and V is TRBV7-3; D gene uncertain. Germline loops: CDR1 SGHTA, CDR2 FQGTGA. This CDR3 contains 14 residues. The V gene lost 1 base and the J gene lost 3 bases, with 9 bases spanning the gap. The CDR3 nucleotides are TGTGCCAGCAGCTTAATGGGGAAGGACACTGAAGCTTTCTTT. Its protein product is CASSLMGKDTEAFF.

V usage is TRBV11-2 and J usage is TRBJ2-1; D remains unclear. The V gene lost 3 bases and the J gene lost 0 bases, with 9 bases spanning the gap. This CDR3 comprises 15 residues. Germline V lookup: CDR1 SGHAT, CDR2 FQNNGV. As DNA, the CDR3 is TGTGCCAGCAGCTTTGACCGGAGCTCCTACAATGAGCAGTTCTTC. Residues: CASSFDRSSYNEQFF.